This TCR beta chain was identified in a study of cytomegalovirus exposure and HLA in healthy donors. There are 12 residues in the CDR3. The V gene's germline CDR1 is SNHLY and CDR2 FYNNEI. V lost 9 bases and J lost 2, with 9 bases in between. Method: immunoSEQ multiplex PCR; TCRdb's copy keeps in-frame clones and lacks some. The sample has 330,000 or so clones, 86% seen once. The rearrangement links TRBV2 to TRBJ2-3; weak D call: TRBD1 (5 bases). The clonotype was recovered from a woman in her late teens or twenties in good health and CMV-seronegative. The sample was PBMCs. CDR3 in DNA: TGTGCCAGTGTAGGGGCCACAGATACGCAGTATTTT. This codes for CASVGATDTQYF. Looking up the rest from reference TRBV2 and TRBJ2-3 gives the full variable domain: EPEVTQTPSHQVTQMGQEVILRCVPISNHLYFYWYRQILGQKVEFLVSFYNNEISEKSEIFDDQFSVERPDGSNFTLKIRSTKLEDSAMYFCASVGATDTQYFGPGTRLTVL.